A single sample gave rise to the 20 T cell receptor beta chains below, sequenced in a study of breast tumors, draining lymph nodes, adjacent tissues. TCRdb re-analysed the multiplex PCR reads in MiXCR, keeping a single row per CDR3 protein. The table lists 20,000 to 30,000 distinct CDR3 sequences, 23% of them singletons. Sequencing was performed on breast tumor tissue. These receptors were obtained from a female donor with breast cancer. Some clones in this sample may be carry-over from other donors' samples.

In regard to this clonotype: At one of its ends the junction is not consistent with the germline gene, which may arise from a read error. The chain has TRBV2 and TRBJ1-2; 8 nucleotides align to TRBD1. The CDR3 is 16 residues long. Germline V lookup: CDR1 SNHLY, CDR2 FYNNEI. CDR3 in DNA: TGTACCAGCAGTTGGACAGGGACCCAATCGAACTATGGCTACACCTTC. Residues: CTSSWTGTQSNYGYTF.

In its sample, this clonotype was seen a few times. A much larger clone differs from this one at a single base, so this may be a read error. This rearrangement joins TRBV9 to TRBJ2-2, with no clear D. V was trimmed by 1 base and J by 1 base, leaving 8 bases between them. CDR1 is SGDLS, CDR2 YYNGEE, per germline. The CDR3 is 15 residues long. The CDR3 sequence: CASSVWGGNTGELFF. CDR3 sequence (DNA): TGTGCCAGCAGCGTATGGGGTGGGAACACCGGGGAGCTGTTTTTT.

The genes are TRBV3-1 and TRBJ2-1, with D tentatively TRBD2 (6 bases). This CDR3 comprises 18 residues. From germline, CDR1 is LGHDT and CDR2 YNNKEL (reference sequence). V was clipped by 1 base and J by 1 base, with 17 bases between them. CDR3 protein: CASSQAVGGYLSYNEQFF. DNA for the CDR3: TGTGCCAGCAGCCAAGCAGTTGGGGGGTACCTGTCCTACAATGAGCAGTTCTTC.

V gene TRBV11-2 combines with J gene TRBJ2-2; D is undetermined. Germline CDR1 SGHAT, CDR2 FQNNGV. Trimming took 3 bases from V and 1 from J, leaving 6 bases between them. CDR3 length equals 14 residues. The CDR3 here is CASSFTENTGELFF. The CDR3 DNA sequence: TGTGCCAGCAGCTTCACAGAGAACACCGGGGAGCTGTTTTTT.

This clonotype is medium-sized. The chain couples TRBV2 to TRBJ1-6; the match to TRBD1 covers 8 bases. The CDR3 totals 13 residues. From germline, CDR1 is SNHLY and CDR2 FYNNEI. The CDR3 coding sequence is TGTGCAGCAAGGGGACAGGCCAATTCACCCCTCCACTTT. This encodes CAARGQANSPLHF.

The table lists this clonotype with a count of one. CDR3 DNA sequence: TGTGCCAGCAGTACCCCAGGACAGGGGGATCAGCCCCAGCATTTT. It specifies CASSTPGQGDQPQHF. The rearrangement links TRBV28 to TRBJ1-5; 10 nucleotides line up with TRBD1. V lost 5 bases to trimming and J lost 5 bases; unmatched junction nucleotides: 6. Germline values: CDR1 MDHEN, CDR2 SYDVKM. CDR3 size: 15 residues.

The chain couples TRBV20-1 to TRBJ2-7; 8 bases match TRBD2. V lost 3 bases to trimming and J lost 6 bases; unmatched junction nucleotides: 7. Germline lookup yields CDR1 DFQATT and CDR2 SNEGSKA (reference sequence). There are 13 residues in the CDR3. The CDR3 loop is CSARGLDRGEQYF. CDR3 in DNA: TGCAGTGCTAGGGGACTAGATAGAGGCGAGCAGTACTTC.

This clonotype was detected once. The chain recombines TRBV5-6 with TRBJ2-7, with D unresolved. Between the trimmed V and J ends, which lost 6 bases and 5 bases, there was a span of 12 bases. CDR3 length: 12 residues. In germline, CDR1 is SGHDT, CDR2 YYEEEE. The CDR3 region is CASMDDSNEQYF. In nucleotides, the CDR3 is TGTGCCAGCATGGACGATTCCAACGAGCAGTACTTC.

This clonotype was recorded at least ten times. The CDR3 DNA sequence: TGTGCCAGCAGCAAGACCTCGACAGGGATCTACGAGCAGTACTTC. Residues: CASSKTSTGIYEQYF. The chain joins TRBV28 to TRBJ2-7; 7 bases match TRBD1. Germline V gives CDR1 MDHEN, CDR2 SYDVKM. V trimming: 6 bases; J trimming: 3 bases; junction bases outside the gene matches: 11. CDR3 length equals 15 residues.

This rearrangement joins TRBV20-1 to TRBJ2-7; 9 nucleotides match TRBD1. Germline V lookup: CDR1 DFQATT, CDR2 SNEGSKA (reference sequence). V trimming: 6 bases; J trimming: 2 bases; junction bases outside the gene matches: 17. The CDR3 spans 17 residues. The chain's CDR3 is CSANGYSGTGPTYEQYF. The DNA of the CDR3 is TGCAGTGCAAACGGCTATTCCGGGACAGGGCCCACCTACGAGCAGTACTTC.

J is TRBJ2-1 and V is TRBV4-2, with 9 bases lining up with TRBD2. The germline V gene encodes CDR1 LGHNA and CDR2 YNFKEQ. This CDR3 is built from 16 residues. The junction had 5 bases not matched to a gene; V was cut back by 2 bases and J by 3 bases. The CDR3 DNA reads TGTGCCAGCAGCCAACGGCTGCGGGAGGGCTACAATGAGCAGTTCTTC. Its translation is CASSQRLREGYNEQFF.

This clonotype was counted at least ten times. The rearrangement uses TRBV6-5 and TRBJ1-3; D unclear. This CDR3 is 17 amino acids long. Germline CDR1 reads MNHEY; CDR2 reads SVGAGI. Trimming shortened V by 0 bases and J by 3 bases, and 15 bases separated the two germline ends. CDR3 DNA sequence: TGTGCCAGCAGTTACTCGAGAGGGTCGGGTTTTGGAAACACCATATATTTT. Translating gives CASSYSRGSGFGNTIYF.

This clonotype was seen repeatedly, ten times or more. This sequence joins TRBV7-3 and TRBJ2-3; 14 positions agree with TRBD2. The V and J ends lost 10 bases and 9 bases, in that order; junction bases with no gene match: 6. Germline assignment: CDR1 SGHTA and CDR2 FQGTGA. The CDR3 contains 13 residues. The CDR3 DNA sequence: TGTGCCACCGGGACTAGCGGGAGAGGGACGCAGTATTTT. Translating gives CATGTSGRGTQYF.

On this clonotype: A much larger clone is a single base away; this may be a read error. The CDR3 ends on some other residue instead of the conserved phenylalanine or tryptophan, so this is likely a read error. The chain employs TRBV18 and TRBJ1-5; the match to TRBD1 covers 9 bases. V lost 10 bases and J lost 6; bases outside the gene matches: 7. Germline V gene sequence: CDR1 KGHSH, CDR2 LQKENI. This CDR3 has 13 residues. DNA for the CDR3: TGTGCCACCCAACAGGGGGCAGGTCAGCCCCAGCATCTT. This sequence encodes CATQQGAGQPQHL.

This clonotype was observed many times. The chain uses TRBV5-6 and TRBJ1-2; D gene unclear. The germline V and J ends were trimmed by 0 bases and 4 bases, with 10 bases remaining between them. This CDR3 region has 14 residues. Germline V CDR1 and CDR2: SGHDT, YYEEEE. CDR3 DNA: TGTGCCAGCAGCTTGGGACCGGATCCCTATGGCTACACCTTC. Protein sequence: CASSLGPDPYGYTF.

Notes on this clonotype: Relative to the germline gene, one junction end is altered; a read error may explain this. The V call is TRBV3-1, the J call TRBJ1-4; D gene uncertain. The length of the CDR3 is 12 residues. CDR1 and CDR2 from the germline V gene are LGHDT and YNNKEL (reference sequence). The CDR3 nucleotides are TGTGCCAGCAGCCAGGGGTTAGAAAAACTGTTCTTT. Translated: CASSQGLEKLFF.

The genes are TRBV10-1 and TRBJ1-1; 7 nucleotides agree with TRBD1. The J segment lost 11 bases and the V segment lost 3 bases, leaving 9 bases of the junction unmatched. CDR1 is WNHNN, CDR2 SYGVQD, per germline (reference sequence). This CDR3 region has 13 residues. DNA for the CDR3: TGCGCCAGCAGTGATCAGGGAGGGGGCTCCGCTTTCTTT. This encodes CASSDQGGGSAFF.

This clonotype has ten or more counts. This sequence joins TRBV6-6 and TRBJ1-5, with D hard to call. The CDR3 runs 15 residues. Germline CDR1 is MNHNY and CDR2 is SVGAGI (reference sequence). V was clipped by 2 bases and J by 2 bases, with 10 bases between them. The CDR3 spells CASSYRDAGNQPQHF. The CDR3 DNA reads as TGTGCCAGCAGTTACAGGGATGCCGGCAATCAGCCCCAGCATTTT.

This clonotype was seen ten or more times. The V gene is TRBV11-2, the J gene TRBJ2-3; D is uncertain. With 5 bases removed from V and 5 bases from J, the gap between germline ends came to 26 bases. This CDR3 region has 18 residues. Germline values: CDR1 SGHAT, CDR2 FQNNGV. The CDR3 bases are TGTGCCAGCAGCCACCCGATCGCGCTACCGACTGAGGTAGATACGCAGTATTTT. Protein sequence: CASSHPIALPTEVDTQYF.

A word on this clonotype: At one of its ends the junction is not consistent with the germline gene, which may arise from a read error. V usage is TRBV6-1 and J usage is TRBJ2-7; TRBD1 aligns across 7 bases. From germline, CDR1 is MNHNS and CDR2 SASEGT. The CDR3 consists of 14 residues. The CDR3 DNA reads as TGTGCCAGCAGTGAGACAGGGATATACTACGAGCAGTGCTTC. Protein sequence: CASSETGIYYEQCF.